The rows below give T cell receptor beta chains drawn from one sample of a study of shared T cell receptors in the human thymus. Repertoires were generated with immunoSEQ multiplex PCR, while TCRdb's copy carries only in-frame clones and drops some. This sample has roughly 410,000 clones, with approximately 95% found just once. What was sequenced was thymocytes. These receptors all stem from a human donor. Both conserved end residues are part of each CDR3. The order of the fields is V gene, clone size, J gene, CDR3 protein. For some rows the clone size is stated as once, few or many, or as a class when expanded; others skip it.

>TRBV4-3|once|TRBJ2-5
CASSQEPVGTSGRASVQETQYF
>TRBV11-2|NA|TRBJ2-1
CASSYGADNEQFF
>TRBV28|NA|TRBJ1-1
CASSFLTRTGDTEAFF
>TRBV30|NA|TRBJ1-3
CAWSGRRLGNTIYF
>TRBV25-1|once|TRBJ2-5
CASTSRDRAQETQYF
>TRBV10-2|once|TRBJ2-7
CASNPDPRQVGEQYF
>TRBV15|NA|TRBJ1-5
CATSRAPGTRGQPQHF
>TRBV7-9|once|TRBJ2-1
CASSLEAGAGLASYNEQFF
>TRBV6-6|NA|TRBJ1-2
CASSYSGRGYTF
>TRBV27|once|TRBJ2-1
CASSTTLYNEQFF
>TRBV6-1|NA|TRBJ2-3
CASSGGTSGRLTDTQYF
>TRBV27|NA|TRBJ2-1
CASSLCPRLADYNEQFF
>TRBV5-1|NA|TRBJ2-6
CASSLVTGAVFSGANVLTF
>TRBV7-9|NA|TRBJ2-3
CASSPWGAPYF
>TRBV7-9|once|TRBJ1-1
CASSFWGTEAFF
>TRBV25-1|NA|TRBJ2-5
CASSEFRDPPQETQYF
>TRBV5-8|NA|TRBJ1-2
CASRGKLHYGYTF
>TRBV4-3|once|NA
CASSQVKREEYEQYF
>TRBV28|NA|TRBJ2-1
CASSSHLIAPLYNEQFF
>TRBV5-5|NA|TRBJ1-2
CASSPEYGRRRNYGYTF
>TRBV27|NA|TRBJ2-4
CASSLGSGQNALAKNIQYF
>TRBV28|few|TRBJ1-2
CASSFSYYGYTF
>TRBV29-1|NA|TRBJ2-7
CSVEGETGTGAYEQYF
>TRBV6-6|NA|TRBJ1-3
CASGASGNTIYF
>TRBV19|NA|TRBJ2-1
CASSPSGVYNEQFF
>TRBV15|NA|TRBJ1-5
CATSRENSGTGYSNQPQHF
>TRBV10-1|once|TRBJ2-2
CASPIGGDYTGELFF
>TRBV19|NA|TRBJ2-1
CATIRGSANNEQFF
>TRBV21-1|NA|TRBJ2-3
CASSKKFTPSTDTQYF
>TRBV19|NA|TRBJ2-1
CATAGGSSYNEQFF
>TRBV28|NA|TRBJ2-2
CASRQAGINTGELFF
>TRBV18|NA|TRBJ2-2
CASSPQSGSGFTNTGELFF
>TRBV27|NA|TRBJ2-7
CASSFVPHLEQYF
>TRBV28|NA|TRBJ2-4
CASASTDRRTPHGGKNIQYF
>TRBV6-5|NA|TRBJ2-7
CASSRLGSSYEQYF
>TRBV28|NA|TRBJ1-4
CASSAPGPTNEKLFF
>TRBV7-4|NA|TRBJ2-5
CASSFPTSGVKETQYF
>TRBV11-1|NA|TRBJ2-4
CASSCREGKAKNIQYF
>TRBV12-5|NA|TRBJ2-5
CASAFGETQYF
>TRBV6-5|NA|TRBJ2-2
CASSTDGDTGELFF
>TRBV11-2|NA|TRBJ1-3
CASSLDGGHSGNTIYF
>TRBV7-2|NA|TRBJ2-5
CASSLDIRSWETQYF
>TRBV2|NA|TRBJ1-5
CASSDKAKKDQPQHF
>TRBV7-8|NA|TRBJ2-5
CASSSFPQETQYF
>TRBV30|NA|TRBJ1-3
CAWSVRGDRGFPPSGNTIYF
>TRBV27|NA|TRBJ2-3
CASIQGPGQGTDTQYF
>TRBV21-1|NA|TRBJ2-7
CASSKEKGGRTTYEQYF
>TRBV27|NA|TRBJ2-7
CASSFHRGFGTYEQYF
>TRBV19|once|TRBJ2-3
CASNNLGLAGGPADTQYF
>TRBV5-1|once|TRBJ1-5
CASSLEGTGGQPQHF
>TRBV14|NA|TRBJ1-2
CASSQEGTDVQNGYTF
>TRBV5-4|NA|TRBJ2-3
CASSLARGTQYF
>TRBV6-1|NA|TRBJ1-2
CASSEAASPEMSGYTF
>TRBV28|NA|TRBJ2-3
CASSLSGSTDTQYF
>TRBV19|NA|TRBJ1-3
CASSESEGTPGNTIYF
>TRBV19|NA|TRBJ2-2
CAAEGLAGTGELFF
>TRBV27|NA|TRBJ1-1
CASRGTFYTEAFF
>TRBV7-2|NA|TRBJ1-1
CASSPPADREFRMTEAFF
>TRBV7-9|NA|TRBJ1-3
CASSPTGDRRSGNTIYF
>TRBV5-1|NA|TRBJ2-3
CASSSHEADRSADTQYF